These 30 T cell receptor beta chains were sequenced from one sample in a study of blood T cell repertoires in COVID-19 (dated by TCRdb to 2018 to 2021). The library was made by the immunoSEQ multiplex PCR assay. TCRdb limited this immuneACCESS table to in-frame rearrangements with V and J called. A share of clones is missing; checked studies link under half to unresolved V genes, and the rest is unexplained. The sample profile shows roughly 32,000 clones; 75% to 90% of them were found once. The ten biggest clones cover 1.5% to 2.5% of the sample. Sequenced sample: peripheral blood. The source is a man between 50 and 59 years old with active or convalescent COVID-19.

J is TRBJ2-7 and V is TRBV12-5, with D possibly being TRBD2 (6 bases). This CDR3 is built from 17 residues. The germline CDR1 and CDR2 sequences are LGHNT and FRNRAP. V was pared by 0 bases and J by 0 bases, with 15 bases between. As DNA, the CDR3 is TGTGCTAGTGGTTTGGTACGGTGGGACTGGCACTCCTACGAGCAGTACTTC. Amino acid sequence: CASGLVRWDWHSYEQYF.

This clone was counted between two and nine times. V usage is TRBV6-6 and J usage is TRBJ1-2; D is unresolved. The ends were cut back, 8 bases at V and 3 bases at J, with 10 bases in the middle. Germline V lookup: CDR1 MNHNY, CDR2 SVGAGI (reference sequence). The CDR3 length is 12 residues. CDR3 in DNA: TGTGCCAGCCGCTTGGGAGACTATGGCTACACCTTC. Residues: CASRLGDYGYTF.

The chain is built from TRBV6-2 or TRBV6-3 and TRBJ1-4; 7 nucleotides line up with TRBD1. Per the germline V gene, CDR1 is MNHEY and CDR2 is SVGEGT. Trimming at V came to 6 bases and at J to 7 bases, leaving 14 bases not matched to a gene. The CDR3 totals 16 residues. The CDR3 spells CASSRPPGGVGEKLFF. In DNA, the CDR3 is TGTGCCAGCAGCCGCCCTCCAGGGGGAGTGGGTGAAAAACTGTTTTTT.

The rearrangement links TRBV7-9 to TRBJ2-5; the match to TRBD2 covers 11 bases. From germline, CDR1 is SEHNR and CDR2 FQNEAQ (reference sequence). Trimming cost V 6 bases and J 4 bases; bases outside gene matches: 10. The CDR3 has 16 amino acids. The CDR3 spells CASRLTSGSDGETQYF. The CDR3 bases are TGTGCCAGCAGGCTTACTAGCGGGAGCGATGGAGAGACCCAGTACTTC.

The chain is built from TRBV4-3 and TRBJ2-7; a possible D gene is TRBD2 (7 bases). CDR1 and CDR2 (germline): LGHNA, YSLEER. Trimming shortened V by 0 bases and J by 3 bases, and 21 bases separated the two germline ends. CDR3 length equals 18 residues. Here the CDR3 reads CASSQERQGGGYYYEQYF. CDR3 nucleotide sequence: TGCGCCAGCAGCCAAGAACGCCAGGGAGGGGGGTACTACTACGAGCAGTACTTC.

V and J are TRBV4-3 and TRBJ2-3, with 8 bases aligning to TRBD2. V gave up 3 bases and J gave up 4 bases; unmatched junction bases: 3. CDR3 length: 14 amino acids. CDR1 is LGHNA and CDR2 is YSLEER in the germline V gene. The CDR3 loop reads CASSHRGGADTQYF. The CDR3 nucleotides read TGCGCCAGCAGCCACCGGGGGGGCGCAGATACGCAGTATTTT.

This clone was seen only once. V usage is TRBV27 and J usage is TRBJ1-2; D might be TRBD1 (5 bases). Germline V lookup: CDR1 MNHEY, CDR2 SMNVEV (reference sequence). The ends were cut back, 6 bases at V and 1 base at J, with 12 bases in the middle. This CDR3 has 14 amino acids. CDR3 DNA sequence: TGTGCCAGCAGCCCGGGACTGAGTAACTATGGCTACACCTTC. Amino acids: CASSPGLSNYGYTF.

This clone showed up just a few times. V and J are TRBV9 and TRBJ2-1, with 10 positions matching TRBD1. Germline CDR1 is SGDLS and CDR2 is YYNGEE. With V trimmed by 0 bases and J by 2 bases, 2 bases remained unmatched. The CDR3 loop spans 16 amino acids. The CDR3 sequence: CASSVGGQGAYNEQFF. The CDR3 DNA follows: TGTGCCAGCAGCGTAGGAGGACAGGGGGCCTACAATGAGCAGTTCTTC.

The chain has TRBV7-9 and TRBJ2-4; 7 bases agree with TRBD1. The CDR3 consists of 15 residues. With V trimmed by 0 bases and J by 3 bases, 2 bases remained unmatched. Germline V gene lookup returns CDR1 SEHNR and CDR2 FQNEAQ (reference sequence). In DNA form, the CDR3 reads TGTGCCAGCAGCTTAGCATACAGGGGCAAAAACATTCAGTACTTC. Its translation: CASSLAYRGKNIQYF.

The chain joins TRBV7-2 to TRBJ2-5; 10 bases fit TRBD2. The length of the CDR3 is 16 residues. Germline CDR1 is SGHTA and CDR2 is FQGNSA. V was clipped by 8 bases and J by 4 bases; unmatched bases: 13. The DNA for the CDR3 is TGTGCCAGCGCAAACTATCTAGCGGGAGAGAGAGAGACCCAGTACTTC. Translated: CASANYLAGERETQYF.

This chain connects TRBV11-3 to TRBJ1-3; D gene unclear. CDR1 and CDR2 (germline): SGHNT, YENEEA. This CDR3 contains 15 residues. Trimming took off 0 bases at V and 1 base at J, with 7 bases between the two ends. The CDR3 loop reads CASSLDRSSGNTIYF. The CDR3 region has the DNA TGTGCCAGCAGCTTAGATCGGAGTTCTGGAAACACCATATATTTT. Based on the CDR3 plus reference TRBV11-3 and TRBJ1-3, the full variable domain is EAGVVQSPRYKIIEKKQPVAFWCNPISGHNTLYWYLQNLGQGPELLIRYENEEAVDDSQLPKDRFSAERLKGVDSTLKIQPAELGDSAVYLCASSLDRSSGNTIYFGEGSWLTVV.

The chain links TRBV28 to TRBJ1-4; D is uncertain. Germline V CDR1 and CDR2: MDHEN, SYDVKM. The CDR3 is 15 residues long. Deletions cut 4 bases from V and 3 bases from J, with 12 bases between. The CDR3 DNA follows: TGTGCCAGCAGTTCCGAGGGAGAGTCTAATGAAAAACTGTTTTTT. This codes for CASSSEGESNEKLFF.

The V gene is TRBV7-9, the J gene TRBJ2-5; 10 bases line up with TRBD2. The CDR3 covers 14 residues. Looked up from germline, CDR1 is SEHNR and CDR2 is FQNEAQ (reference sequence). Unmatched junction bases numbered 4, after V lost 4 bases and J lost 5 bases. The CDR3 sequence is CASSSSGSEETQYF. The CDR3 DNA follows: TGTGCCAGCAGCTCTAGCGGGAGCGAGGAGACCCAGTACTTC.

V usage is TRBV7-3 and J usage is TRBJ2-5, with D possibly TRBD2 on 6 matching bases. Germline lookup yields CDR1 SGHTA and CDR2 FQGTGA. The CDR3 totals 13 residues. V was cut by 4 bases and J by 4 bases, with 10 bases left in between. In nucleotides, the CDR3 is TGTGCCAGCAGCTCCGGAGGGTCAGAGACCCAGTACTTC. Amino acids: CASSSGGSETQYF.

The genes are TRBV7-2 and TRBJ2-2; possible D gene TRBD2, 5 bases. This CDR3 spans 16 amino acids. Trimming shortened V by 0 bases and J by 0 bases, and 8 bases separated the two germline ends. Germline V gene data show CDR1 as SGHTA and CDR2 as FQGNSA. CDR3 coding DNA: TGTGCCAGCAGCTTAGCGACCGGGGCGAACACCGGGGAGCTGTTTTTT. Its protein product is CASSLATGANTGELFF.

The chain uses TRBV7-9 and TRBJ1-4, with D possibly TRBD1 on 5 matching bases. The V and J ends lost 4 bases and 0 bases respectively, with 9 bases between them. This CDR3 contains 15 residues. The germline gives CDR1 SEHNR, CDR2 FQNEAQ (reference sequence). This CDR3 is CASSYDRATNEKLFF. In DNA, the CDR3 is TGTGCCAGCAGCTACGACAGAGCAACTAATGAAAAACTGTTTTTT.

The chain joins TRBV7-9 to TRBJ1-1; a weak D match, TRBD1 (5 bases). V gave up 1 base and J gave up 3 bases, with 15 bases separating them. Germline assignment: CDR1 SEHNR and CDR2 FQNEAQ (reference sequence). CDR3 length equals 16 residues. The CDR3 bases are TGTGCCAGCAGCTTAGGACTTGGGGCTGCGGACACTGAAGCTTTCTTT. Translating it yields CASSLGLGAADTEAFF.

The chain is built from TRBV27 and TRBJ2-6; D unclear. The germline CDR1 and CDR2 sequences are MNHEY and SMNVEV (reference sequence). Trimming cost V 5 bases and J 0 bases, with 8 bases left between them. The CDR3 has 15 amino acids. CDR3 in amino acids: CASSSAHSGANVLTF. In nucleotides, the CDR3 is TGTGCCAGCAGTAGCGCCCACTCTGGGGCCAACGTCCTGACTTTC.

The CDR3 sequence: CASSPYRGLNYGYTF. CDR3 bases: TGTGCCAGCAGTCCCTACAGGGGGCTTAACTATGGCTACACCTTC. This chain joins TRBV28 and TRBJ1-2, with 9 nucleotides matching TRBD1. Germline CDR1 is MDHEN and CDR2 is SYDVKM. CDR3 length: 15 residues. V lost 5 bases to trimming and J lost 1 base; unmatched junction nucleotides: 5.

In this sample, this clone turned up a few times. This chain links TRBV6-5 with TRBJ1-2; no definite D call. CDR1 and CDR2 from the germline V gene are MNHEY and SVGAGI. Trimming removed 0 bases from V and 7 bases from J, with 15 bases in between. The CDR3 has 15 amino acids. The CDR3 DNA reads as TGTGCCAGCAGTTACTCGAGTTGGGGAGGCTCTGGCTACACCTTC. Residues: CASSYSSWGGSGYTF.

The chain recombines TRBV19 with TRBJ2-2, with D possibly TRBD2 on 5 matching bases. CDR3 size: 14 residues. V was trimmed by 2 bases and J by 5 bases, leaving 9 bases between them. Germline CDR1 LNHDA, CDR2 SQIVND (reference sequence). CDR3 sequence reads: CASSILGRTGELFF. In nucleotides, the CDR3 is TGTGCCAGTAGTATATTGGGGAGAACCGGGGAGCTGTTTTTT.

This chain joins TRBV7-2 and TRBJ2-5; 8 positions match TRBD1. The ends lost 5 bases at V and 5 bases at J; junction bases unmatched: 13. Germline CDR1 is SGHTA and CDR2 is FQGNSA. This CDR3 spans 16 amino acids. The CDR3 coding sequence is TGTGCCAGCAGCCCCGCAAGCAAGACAGGGGAGGAGACCCAGTACTTC. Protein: CASSPASKTGEETQYF.

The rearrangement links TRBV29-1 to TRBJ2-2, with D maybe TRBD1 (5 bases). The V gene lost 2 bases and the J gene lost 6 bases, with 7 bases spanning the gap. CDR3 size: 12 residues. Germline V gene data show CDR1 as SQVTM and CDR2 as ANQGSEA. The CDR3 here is CSVEQGAGELFF. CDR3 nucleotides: TGCAGCGTTGAACAAGGGGCCGGGGAGCTGTTTTTT.

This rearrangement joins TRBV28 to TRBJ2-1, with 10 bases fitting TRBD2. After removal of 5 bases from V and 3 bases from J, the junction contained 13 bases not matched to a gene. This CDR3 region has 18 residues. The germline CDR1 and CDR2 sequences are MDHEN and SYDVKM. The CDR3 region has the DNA TGTGCCAGCAGTCTAGTGGTCACTAGCGGGACTTACTACAATGAGCAGTTCTTC. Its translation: CASSLVVTSGTYYNEQFF.

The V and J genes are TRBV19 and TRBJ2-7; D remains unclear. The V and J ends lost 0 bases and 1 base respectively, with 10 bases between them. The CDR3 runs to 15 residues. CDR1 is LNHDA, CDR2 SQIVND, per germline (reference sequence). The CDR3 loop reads CASSIDSQASYEQYF. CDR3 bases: TGTGCCAGTAGTATAGACAGTCAGGCTTCCTACGAGCAGTACTTC.

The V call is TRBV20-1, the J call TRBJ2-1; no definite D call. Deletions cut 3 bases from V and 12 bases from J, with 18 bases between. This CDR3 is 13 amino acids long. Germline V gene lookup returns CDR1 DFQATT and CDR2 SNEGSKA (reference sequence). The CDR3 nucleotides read TGCAGTGCTAGTACCGCCATTAGCACCACGCAGTTCTTC. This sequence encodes CSASTAISTTQFF.

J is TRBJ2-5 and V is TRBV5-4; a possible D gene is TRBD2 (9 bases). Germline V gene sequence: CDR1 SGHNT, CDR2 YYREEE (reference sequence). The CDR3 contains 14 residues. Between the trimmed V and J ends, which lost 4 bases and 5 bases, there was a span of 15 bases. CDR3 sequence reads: CASSAGGTGETQYF. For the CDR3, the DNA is TGTGCCAGCAGCGCGGGGGGGACAGGTGAGACCCAGTACTTC.

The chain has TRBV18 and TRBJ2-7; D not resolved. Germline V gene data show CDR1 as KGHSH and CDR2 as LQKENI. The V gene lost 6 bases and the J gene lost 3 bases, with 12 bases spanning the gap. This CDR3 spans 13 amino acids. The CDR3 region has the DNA TGTGCCAGCTCCCCAACCGCGGACTACGAGCAGTACTTC. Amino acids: CASSPTADYEQYF.

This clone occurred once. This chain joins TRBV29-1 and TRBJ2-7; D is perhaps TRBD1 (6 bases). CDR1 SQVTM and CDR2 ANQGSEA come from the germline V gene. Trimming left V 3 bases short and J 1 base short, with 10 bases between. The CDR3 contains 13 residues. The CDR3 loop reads CSVEGAPSYEQYF. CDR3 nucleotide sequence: TGCAGCGTTGAGGGGGCCCCTTCCTACGAGCAGTACTTC.

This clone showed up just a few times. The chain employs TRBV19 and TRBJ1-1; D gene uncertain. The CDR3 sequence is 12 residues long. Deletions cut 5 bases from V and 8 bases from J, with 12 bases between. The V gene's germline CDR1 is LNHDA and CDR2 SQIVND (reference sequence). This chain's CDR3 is CASSPSRSEAFF. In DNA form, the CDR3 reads TGTGCCAGTAGTCCCAGCAGGTCAGAAGCTTTCTTT.